One and the same sample provided the 19 T cell receptor beta chains below, sequenced in a study of T cell responses to AZD1222 COVID-19 vaccine. Libraries were prepared by immunoSEQ multiplex PCR; TCRdb keeps only in-frame clonotypes and omits some of them. The sample contains around 130,000 clones, about 86% of which appear only once. Sequenced here: peripheral blood, sampled on day 0 of AZD1222 vaccination. The source is an adult in good health.

This chain uses TRBV28 with TRBJ1-1; 7 nucleotides line up with TRBD1. V dropped 8 bases and J dropped 0; count of bases not matched to a gene: 3. The CDR3 is 13 amino acids. Germline-derived CDR1 and CDR2 are MDHEN and SYDVKM. CDR3 sequence: CASWDSLNTEAFF. In DNA form, the CDR3 reads TGTGCCAGCTGGGACAGTCTGAACACTGAAGCTTTCTTT.

The CDR3 spells CATSEQGINEQYF. The CDR3 DNA reads as TGTGCCACCAGTGAACAGGGTATCAACGAGCAGTACTTC. V is TRBV24-1 and J is TRBJ2-7, with D tentatively TRBD1 (6 bases). This CDR3 region has 13 residues. Germline V gives CDR1 KGHDR, CDR2 SFDVKD. The V end was cut by 4 bases, the J end by 5 bases, with 11 bases between.

The chain combines TRBV4-2 with TRBJ2-5; 12 bases align to TRBD2. The CDR3 sequence is 16 residues long. Germline V gives CDR1 LGHNA, CDR2 YNFKEQ. V was pared by 5 bases and J by 4 bases, with 8 bases of the junction left unmatched. Written as DNA, the CDR3 is TGTGCCAGCAGCTCATTGACTAGCGGGAGTAGAGAGACCCAGTACTTC. This codes for CASSSLTSGSRETQYF.

J is TRBJ1-1 and V is TRBV11-2; D gene uncertain. V was trimmed by 5 bases and J by 6 bases, leaving 13 bases between them. Germline loops: CDR1 SGHAT, CDR2 FQNNGV. CDR3 length equals 13 residues. CDR3 nucleotide sequence: TGTGCCAGCAGCCCTAGGTTAGGGCCTGAAGCTTTCTTT. Amino acid sequence: CASSPRLGPEAFF.

This chain uses TRBV9 with TRBJ2-1; 11 bases are a match to TRBD2. The CDR3 contains 16 residues. Germline trimming cut 1 base from V and 5 bases from J; bases unmatched to any gene: 5. Germline V gene sequence: CDR1 SGDLS, CDR2 YYNGEE. The CDR3 protein is CASSVSPSGRNNEQFF. The CDR3, as DNA: TGTGCCAGCAGCGTATCGCCTAGCGGGAGGAACAATGAGCAGTTCTTC. Drawing the rest from reference TRBV9 and TRBJ2-1, the complete variable domain is DSGVTQTPKHLITATGQRVTLRCSPRSGDLSVYWYQQSLDQGLQFLIQYYNGEERAKGNILERFSAQQFPDLHSELNLSSLELGDSALYFCASSVSPSGRNNEQFFGPGTRLTVL.

The genes are TRBV5-1 and TRBJ2-7, with 9 bases that match TRBD1. The CDR3 sequence is 14 residues long. Germline-derived CDR1 and CDR2 are SGHRS and YFSETQ. V was pared by 4 bases and J by 3 bases, with 5 bases of the junction left unmatched. The CDR3 coding sequence is TGCGCCAGCAGCCCACAGGGGGCGAGCTACGAGCAGTACTTC. It specifies CASSPQGASYEQYF.

The V call is TRBV13, the J call TRBJ1-4, with TRBD1 matching 8 bases. V was pared by 5 bases and J by 8 bases, with 10 bases of the junction left unmatched. CDR1 is PRHDT, CDR2 FYEKMQ, per germline (reference sequence). CDR3 length equals 15 residues. CDR3 DNA: TGTGCCAGCAGCCCGCGACAGGGGAGGGGCGAAAAACTGTTTTTT. This gives the protein CASSPRQGRGEKLFF.

V gene TRBV2 combines with J gene TRBJ1-6; D may be TRBD1 (5 bases). The germline gives CDR1 SNHLY, CDR2 FYNNEI. The CDR3 totals 16 residues. Trimming stripped 0 bases from V and 11 bases from J, with 17 bases between. This CDR3 reads CASSEAQFGAGAPLHF. DNA of the CDR3: TGTGCCAGCAGTGAAGCCCAGTTCGGGGCGGGGGCACCCCTCCACTTT. Variable domain in full (rest from reference TRBV2 and TRBJ1-6): EPEVTQTPSHQVTQMGQEVILRCVPISNHLYFYWYRQILGQKVEFLVSFYNNEISEKSEIFDDQFSVERPDGSNFTLKIRSTKLEDSAMYFCASSEAQFGAGAPLHFGNGTRLTVT.

The V gene is TRBV19, the J gene TRBJ1-4; D is ambiguous. Between the trimmed V and J ends, which lost 5 bases and 5 bases, there was a span of 12 bases. CDR1 and CDR2 (germline): LNHDA, SQIVND (reference sequence). The CDR3 is made up of 14 amino acids. CDR3 residues: CASSGRTSNEKLFF. In DNA, the CDR3 is TGTGCCAGTAGTGGGCGGACCTCAAATGAAAAACTGTTTTTT.

The chain is built from TRBV7-8 and TRBJ2-7; D is unresolved. V gave up 1 base and J gave up 2 bases, with 12 bases separating them. This CDR3 contains 15 residues. Germline V gene lookup returns CDR1 SGHVS and CDR2 FQNEAQ. The CDR3 region has the DNA TGTGCCAGCAGCTTAGGTACGAGGTTGACCTACGAGCAGTACTTC. Translated, it gives CASSLGTRLTYEQYF.

This rearrangement joins TRBV4-2 to TRBJ2-7; the D is unclear. This CDR3 is 13 amino acids long. V was trimmed by 5 bases and J by 7 bases, leaving 15 bases between them. Germline V lookup: CDR1 LGHNA, CDR2 YNFKEQ. CDR3 region: CASSTYLLGEQYF. DNA of the CDR3: TGTGCCAGCAGCACCTACTTGCTTGGAGAGCAGTACTTC.

The sample holds a few counts of this clone. The J gene is TRBJ1-5, the V gene TRBV29-1; tentative D call: TRBD1 (6 bases). Germline CDR1 SQVTM, CDR2 ANQGSEA. The CDR3 spans 15 residues. Trimming shortened V by 5 bases and J by 3 bases, and 17 bases separated the two germline ends. The CDR3 region is CSVSQGRGVNQPQHF. CDR3 nucleotide sequence: TGCAGCGTTTCACAGGGTCGAGGGGTCAATCAGCCCCAGCATTTT. Based on the CDR3 plus reference TRBV29-1 and TRBJ1-5, the full variable domain is SAVISQKPSRDICQRGTSLTIQCQVDSQVTMMFWYRQQPGQSLTLIATANQGSEATYESGFVIDKFPISRPNLTFSTLTVSNMSPEDSSIYLCSVSQGRGVNQPQHFGDGTRLSIL.

In DNA form, the CDR3 reads TGTGCCAGTAGTATGGTGACTAGCACAGATACGCAGTATTTT. As protein: CASSMVTSTDTQYF. The V gene is TRBV19, the J gene TRBJ2-3, with no clear D. V was shortened by 3 bases and J by 0 bases, with 7 bases between the two germline ends. Germline CDR1 is LNHDA and CDR2 is SQIVND (reference sequence). This CDR3 has 14 amino acids.

This clone was counted only a few times. This chain links TRBV19 with TRBJ2-7; 11 nucleotides agree with TRBD1. The germline CDR1 and CDR2 sequences are LNHDA and SQIVND (reference sequence). The ends lost 4 bases at V and 4 bases at J; junction bases unmatched: 3. The CDR3 extends over 14 amino acids. The CDR3 DNA is TGTGCCAGTAGTAAGGACAGGGGGCGATACGAGCAGTACTTC. Its protein product is CASSKDRGRYEQYF.

The rearrangement uses TRBV18 and TRBJ1-6, with D hard to call. The CDR3 extends over 14 amino acids. Trimming took off 2 bases at V and 8 bases at J, with 10 bases between the two ends. Germline-derived CDR1 and CDR2 are KGHSH and LQKENI. Written as DNA, the CDR3 is TGTGCCAGCTCACCAGAGACAACCCATTCACCCCTCCACTTT. Its translation: CASSPETTHSPLHF.

V and J are TRBV7-3 and TRBJ1-5; 7 bases agree with TRBD1. Trimming removed 6 bases from V and 6 bases from J; junction bases left unmatched: 5. Germline V CDR1 and CDR2: SGHTA, FQGTGA. The CDR3 totals 13 residues. DNA for the CDR3: TGTGCCAGCAGTCAGGGGGTCGGTCAGCCCCAGCATTTT. Translation: CASSQGVGQPQHF.

This clone was observed a handful of times. The V and J genes are TRBV6-4 and TRBJ1-3; D is unclear. V lost 6 bases to trimming and J lost 0 bases, with 6 bases between them. Germline V gene sequence: CDR1 MRHNA, CDR2 SNTAGT. CDR3 size: 13 residues. The CDR3 loop reads CASRSNSGNTIYF. The CDR3 DNA reads as TGTGCCAGCAGATCCAACTCTGGAAACACCATATATTTT.

This chain joins TRBV7-9 and TRBJ1-2; D call uncertain. The germline gives CDR1 SEHNR, CDR2 FQNEAQ (reference sequence). This CDR3 has 14 residues. Trimming cost V 2 bases and J 8 bases, with 15 bases left between them. The CDR3 DNA sequence: TGTGCCAGCAGCTTATACACGGAGCTGGAAGGCTACACCTTC. Its translation is CASSLYTELEGYTF. The entire variable domain, with the rest obtained from reference TRBV7-9 and TRBJ1-2, is as follows: DTGVSQNPRHKITKRGQNVTFRCDPISEHNRLYWYRQTLGQGPEFLTYFQNEAQLEKSRLLSDRFSAERPKGSFSTLEIQRTEQGDSAMYLCASSLYTELEGYTFGSGTRLTVV.

The chain joins TRBV19 to TRBJ1-1; 8 nucleotides agree with TRBD1. CDR1 is LNHDA, CDR2 SQIVND, per germline (reference sequence). J gave up 10 bases and V 5 bases, and 6 bases lay outside the gene matches. CDR3 length: 12 residues. Here the CDR3 reads CASSVQGARAFF. The DNA of the CDR3 is TGTGCCAGTAGTGTCCAGGGGGCGCGAGCTTTCTTT.